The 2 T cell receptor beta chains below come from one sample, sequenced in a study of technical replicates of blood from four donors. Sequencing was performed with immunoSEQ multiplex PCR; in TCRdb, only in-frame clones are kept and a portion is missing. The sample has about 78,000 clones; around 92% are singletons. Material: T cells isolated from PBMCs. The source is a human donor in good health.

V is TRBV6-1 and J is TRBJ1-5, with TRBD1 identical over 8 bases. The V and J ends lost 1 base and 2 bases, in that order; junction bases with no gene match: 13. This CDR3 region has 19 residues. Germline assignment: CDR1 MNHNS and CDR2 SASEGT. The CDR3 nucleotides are TGTGCCAGCAGTGAAGGTCCCCCGGGACAGGTAAGGGGCAATCAGCCCCAGCATTTT. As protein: CASSEGPPGQVRGNQPQHF.

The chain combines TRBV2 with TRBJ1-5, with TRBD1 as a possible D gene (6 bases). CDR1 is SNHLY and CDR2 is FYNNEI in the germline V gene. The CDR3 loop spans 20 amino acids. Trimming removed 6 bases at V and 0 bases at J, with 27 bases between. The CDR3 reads CASRAPRSKDSNYSNQPQHF. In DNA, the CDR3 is TGTGCCAGCAGGGCCCCAAGGAGTAAGGACAGTAATTATAGCAATCAGCCCCAGCATTTT.